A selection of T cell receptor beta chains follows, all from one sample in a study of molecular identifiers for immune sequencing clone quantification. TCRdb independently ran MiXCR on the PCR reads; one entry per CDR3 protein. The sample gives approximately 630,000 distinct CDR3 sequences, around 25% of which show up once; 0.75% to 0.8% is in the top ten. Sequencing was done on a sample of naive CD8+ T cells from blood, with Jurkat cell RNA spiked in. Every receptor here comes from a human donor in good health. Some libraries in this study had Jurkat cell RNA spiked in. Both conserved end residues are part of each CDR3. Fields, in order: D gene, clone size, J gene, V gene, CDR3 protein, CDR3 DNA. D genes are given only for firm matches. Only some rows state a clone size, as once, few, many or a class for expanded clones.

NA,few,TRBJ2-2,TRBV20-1,CSARLAAKNTGELFF,TGCAGTGCTAGACTCGCAGCCAAGAACACCGGGGAGCTGTTTTTT
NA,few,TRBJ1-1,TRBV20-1,CSARLKSVLLNTEAFF,TGCAGTGCCAGACTAAAGTCGGTCCTGCTGAACACTGAAGCTTTCTTT
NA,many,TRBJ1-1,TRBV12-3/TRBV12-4,CASSPSGANTEAFF,TGTGCCAGCAGCCCCTCCGGGGCGAACACTGAAGCTTTCTTT
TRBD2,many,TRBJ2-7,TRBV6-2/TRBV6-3,CASSPSGLAGDEQYF,TGTGCCAGCAGCCCCTCCGGGCTAGCGGGGGACGAGCAGTACTTC
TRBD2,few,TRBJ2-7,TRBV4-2,CASSQDHQREGLVYEQYF,TGTGCCAGCAGCCAAGATCATCAGCGGGAGGGCCTTGTTTACGAGCAGTACTTC
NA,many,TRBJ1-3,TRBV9,CASSLTDSGNTIYF,TGTGCCAGCAGCCTAACAGACTCTGGAAACACCATATATTTT
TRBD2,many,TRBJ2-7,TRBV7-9,CASSLRTSGRAAVEQYF,TGTGCCAGCAGCCTCAGGACTAGCGGGAGGGCCGCGGTCGAGCAGTACTTC
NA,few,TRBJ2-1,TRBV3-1,CASSLGGGVNEQFF,TGTGCCAGCAGCTTAGGGGGAGGGGTCAATGAGCAGTTCTTC
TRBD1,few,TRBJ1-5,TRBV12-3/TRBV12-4,CASSLVIGTGNQPQHF,TGTGCCAGCAGTTTAGTTATTGGGACAGGGAATCAGCCCCAGCATTTT
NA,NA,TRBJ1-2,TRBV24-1,CAIDYGRSYGYTF,TGTGCCATTGACTATGGCAGGAGCTATGGCTACACCTTC